This is a list of T cell receptor beta chains from one sample in a study of T cells in Graves' hyperthyroidism and ophthalmopathy. Each CDR3 protein gets one entry after TCRdb re-called the multiplex PCR reads with MiXCR. Among about 560,000 distinct CDR3 sequences listed, roughly 15% were seen once. Sequencing was done on a sample of blood. These receptors all stem from a woman aged 40 to 50 with Graves' hyperthyroidism. Each CDR3 is given with its conserved first and last residue. The D gene is left open where the match is weak. A clone size is listed for some rows: how often the clone was seen (once, few, many), or a class if it is expanded.

D gene: .; clone size: .; V gene: TRBV5-1; J gene: TRBJ2-2; CDR3 length: 12; CDR3 protein: CASASQEGGLFF; CDR3 DNA: TGCGCCAGCGCCTCCCAGGAGGGGGGGTTGTTTTTT
D gene: .; clone size: .; V gene: TRBV7-9; J gene: TRBJ2-4; CDR3 length: 15; CDR3 protein: CASSPAERVRDIQYF; CDR3 DNA: TGTGCCAGCAGCCCAGCGGAACGGGTTCGGGACATTCAGTACTTC
D gene: TRBD2; clone size: many; V gene: TRBV6-1; J gene: TRBJ2-1; CDR3 length: 16; CDR3 protein: CASVPLLAGRDNEQFF; CDR3 DNA: TGTGCCAGCGTCCCCTTACTAGCGGGAAGGGACAATGAGCAGTTCTTC
D gene: .; clone size: many; V gene: TRBV3-1; J gene: TRBJ2-2; CDR3 length: 16; CDR3 protein: CASSQTRGVNTGELFF; CDR3 DNA: TGTGCCAGCAGCCAAACGAGGGGGGTGAACACCGGGGAGCTGTTTTTT
D gene: .; clone size: many; V gene: TRBV5-6; J gene: TRBJ1-4; CDR3 length: 14; CDR3 protein: CASSYHRDGEKLFF; CDR3 DNA: TGTGCCAGCAGCTACCATCGGGACGGTGAAAAACTGTTTTTT
D gene: .; clone size: .; V gene: TRBV20-1; J gene: TRBJ1-5; CDR3 length: 15; CDR3 protein: CSARGQSYSNQPQHF; CDR3 DNA: TGCAGTGCCAGAGGACAGTCTTATAGCAATCAGCCCCAGCATTTT
D gene: TRBD1; clone size: few; V gene: TRBV6-1; J gene: TRBJ1-1; CDR3 length: 13; CDR3 protein: CASSRGRVTEAFF; CDR3 DNA: TGTGCCAGCTCGAGGGGGCGGGTCACTGAAGCTTTCTTT
D gene: .; clone size: .; V gene: TRBV3-1; J gene: TRBJ2-3; CDR3 length: 15; CDR3 protein: CASSQWLRAPDTQYF; CDR3 DNA: TGTGCCAGCAGCCAATGGTTGCGGGCCCCAGATACGCAGTATTTT
D gene: TRBD1; clone size: .; V gene: TRBV20-1; J gene: TRBJ1-6; CDR3 length: 16; CDR3 protein: CSARDREGGSFSPLHF; CDR3 DNA: TGCAGTGCTAGAGATCGAGAAGGGGGCAGTTTTTCACCCCTCCACTTT
D gene: .; clone size: many; V gene: TRBV27; J gene: TRBJ1-1; CDR3 length: 15; CDR3 protein: CASSFAGPMNTEAFF; CDR3 DNA: TGTGCCAGCAGTTTTGCAGGTCCGATGAACACTGAAGCTTTCTTT
D gene: TRBD2; clone size: many; V gene: TRBV12-5; J gene: TRBJ2-1; CDR3 length: 15; CDR3 protein: CASGPPSGGYNEQFF; CDR3 DNA: TGTGCTAGTGGTCCCCCTAGCGGGGGTTACAATGAGCAGTTCTTC
D gene: .; clone size: many; V gene: TRBV6-6; J gene: TRBJ1-1; CDR3 length: 14; CDR3 protein: CASSYSGVNTEAFF; CDR3 DNA: TGTGCCAGCAGTTACTCCGGTGTGAACACTGAAGCTTTCTTT
D gene: TRBD2; clone size: many; V gene: TRBV28; J gene: TRBJ2-3; CDR3 length: 18; CDR3 protein: CASSLTKVLAGETDTQYF; CDR3 DNA: TGTGCCAGCAGTTTAACAAAGGTCCTAGCGGGAGAAACAGATACGCAGTATTTT
D gene: .; clone size: .; V gene: TRBV6-5; J gene: TRBJ1-2; CDR3 length: 12; CDR3 protein: CASSYSGVGYTF; CDR3 DNA: TGTGCCAGCAGTTACTCGGGGGTAGGCTACACCTTC
D gene: TRBD1; clone size: once; V gene: TRBV28; J gene: TRBJ2-5; CDR3 length: 17; CDR3 protein: CASSSSRGTGSRETQYF; CDR3 DNA: TGTGCCAGCAGTTCGTCCAGAGGGACAGGGTCTCGGGAGACCCAGTACTTC
D gene: .; clone size: .; V gene: TRBV7-6; J gene: TRBJ2-6; CDR3 length: 13; CDR3 protein: CASRPKGANVLTF; CDR3 DNA: TGTGCCAGCAGACCGAAAGGGGCCAACGTCCTGACTTTC
D gene: TRBD2; clone size: .; V gene: TRBV15; J gene: TRBJ2-3; CDR3 length: 14; CDR3 protein: CATTGTSSGDTQYF; CDR3 DNA: TGTGCCACCACCGGGACTAGCTCAGGAGATACGCAGTATTTT
D gene: .; clone size: many; V gene: TRBV2; J gene: TRBJ2-3; CDR3 length: 15; CDR3 protein: CASSETEQGTDTQYF; CDR3 DNA: TGTGCCAGCAGTGAAACGGAGCAGGGAACAGATACGCAGTATTTT
D gene: TRBD2; clone size: .; V gene: TRBV10-1; J gene: TRBJ2-1; CDR3 length: 13; CDR3 protein: CASSTRESHEQFF; CDR3 DNA: TGCGCCAGCTCGACGCGGGAGTCCCATGAGCAGTTCTTC
D gene: .; clone size: .; V gene: TRBV12-3/TRBV12-4; J gene: TRBJ1-1; CDR3 length: 13; CDR3 protein: CASYPTVNTEAFF; CDR3 DNA: TGTGCCAGTTATCCTACTGTGAACACTGAAGCTTTCTTT
D gene: TRBD1; clone size: few; V gene: TRBV28; J gene: TRBJ2-1; CDR3 length: 17; CDR3 protein: CASSPRGGTGGYNEQFF; CDR3 DNA: TGTGCCAGCAGTCCCCGGGGTGGGACAGGGGGCTACAATGAGCAGTTCTTC
D gene: TRBD2; clone size: .; V gene: TRBV7-3; J gene: TRBJ2-1; CDR3 length: 14; CDR3 protein: CASRLTGTSNEQFF; CDR3 DNA: TGTGCCAGCAGATTAACCGGGACTAGCAATGAGCAGTTCTTC
D gene: .; clone size: .; V gene: TRBV7-2; J gene: TRBJ1-1; CDR3 length: 13; CDR3 protein: CASSLGGPNEAFF; CDR3 DNA: TGTGCCAGCAGCCTAGGGGGGCCCAATGAAGCTTTCTTT
D gene: .; clone size: few; V gene: TRBV5-1; J gene: TRBJ2-2; CDR3 length: 20; CDR3 protein: CASSPLAMSTGTANTGELFF; CDR3 DNA: TGCGCCAGCAGCCCACTAGCCATGTCAACCGGGACGGCGAACACCGGGGAGCTGTTTTTT
D gene: TRBD1; clone size: .; V gene: TRBV19; J gene: TRBJ2-1; CDR3 length: 17; CDR3 protein: CASSSRTGGDSYNEQFF; CDR3 DNA: TGTGCCAGTAGTTCTAGGACAGGGGGCGATTCCTACAATGAGCAGTTCTTC
D gene: TRBD2; clone size: few; V gene: TRBV20-1; J gene: TRBJ2-7; CDR3 length: 14; CDR3 protein: CSAQVASGSYEQYF; CDR3 DNA: TGCAGTGCCCAGGTGGCTAGCGGTTCCTACGAGCAGTACTTC
D gene: .; clone size: many; V gene: TRBV29-1; J gene: TRBJ2-1; CDR3 length: 17; CDR3 protein: CSVVYGIGSGSYNEQFF; CDR3 DNA: TGCAGCGTTGTGTACGGGATCGGGAGCGGGTCCTACAATGAGCAGTTCTTC
D gene: TRBD2; clone size: many; V gene: TRBV20-1; J gene: TRBJ2-1; CDR3 length: 13; CDR3 protein: CSAPGLALNEQFF; CDR3 DNA: TGCAGTGCTCCAGGACTAGCCCTCAATGAGCAGTTCTTC